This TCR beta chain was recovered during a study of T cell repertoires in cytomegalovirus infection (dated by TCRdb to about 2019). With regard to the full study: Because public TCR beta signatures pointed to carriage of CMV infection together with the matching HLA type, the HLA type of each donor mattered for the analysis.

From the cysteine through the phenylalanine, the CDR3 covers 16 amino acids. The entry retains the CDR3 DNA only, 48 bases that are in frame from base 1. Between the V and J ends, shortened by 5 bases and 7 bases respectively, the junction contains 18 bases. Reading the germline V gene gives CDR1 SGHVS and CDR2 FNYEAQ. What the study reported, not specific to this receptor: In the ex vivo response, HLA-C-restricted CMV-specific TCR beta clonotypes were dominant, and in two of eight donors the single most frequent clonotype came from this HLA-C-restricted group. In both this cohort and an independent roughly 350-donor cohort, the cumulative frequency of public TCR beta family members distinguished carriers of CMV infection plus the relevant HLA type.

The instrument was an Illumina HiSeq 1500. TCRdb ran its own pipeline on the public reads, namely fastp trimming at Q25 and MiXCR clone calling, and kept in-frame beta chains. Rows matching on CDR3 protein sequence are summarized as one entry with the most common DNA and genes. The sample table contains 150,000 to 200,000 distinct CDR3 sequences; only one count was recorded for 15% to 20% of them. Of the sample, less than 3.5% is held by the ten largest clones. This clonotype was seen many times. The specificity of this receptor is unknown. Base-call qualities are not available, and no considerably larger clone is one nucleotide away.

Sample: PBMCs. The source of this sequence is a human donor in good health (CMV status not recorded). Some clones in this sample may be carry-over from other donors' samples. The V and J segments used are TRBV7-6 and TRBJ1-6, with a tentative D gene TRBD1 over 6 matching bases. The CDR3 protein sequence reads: CASSQTRTGLNSPLHF. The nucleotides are TGTGCCAGCAGCCAAACCCGAACAGGGTTGAATTCACCCCTCCACTTT.